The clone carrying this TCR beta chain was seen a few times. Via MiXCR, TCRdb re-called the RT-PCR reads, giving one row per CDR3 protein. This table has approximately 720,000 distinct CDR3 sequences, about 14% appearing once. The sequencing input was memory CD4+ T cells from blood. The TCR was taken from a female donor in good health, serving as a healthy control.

CDR3 nucleotides: TGTGCCAGCAGTGCCTACGGGACAATAGCCAAAAACATTCAGTACTTC. Translating it yields CASSAYGTIAKNIQYF. This chain connects TRBV12-3 or TRBV12-4 to TRBJ2-4; TRBD1 is a possible D gene (6 bases). The ends were cut back, 5 bases at V and 0 bases at J, with 14 bases in the middle. The CDR3 consists of 16 residues.